Reported below is one T cell receptor (beta chain). Its binding antigen is unknown. No base qualities exist here, and no much larger clone lies one base off it. The data were obtained in a study of beta chain features in type 1 diabetes (dated by TCRdb to 2017 to 2018). About the study as a whole: Mean age, gender distribution, total cell number and subset yield did not differ between patients and healthy donors. In the study, recently diagnosed type 1 diabetes patients and matched healthy donors were compared on the TCRB repertoires of their sorted circulating CD4+ T cell subsets. A total of about 110 million sorted cells were examined across all samples, and the number of cells per subset was strongly correlated with RNA yield. Whereas all 30 or so donors provided naive and central memory subsets, regulatory and stem cell-like memory subsets were isolated from just 8 patients and about eight healthy donors.

Broad study findings and their caveats: Naive, central memory and regulatory TCRB repertoires appeared to be more alike among patients than among healthy donors. HLA sub-analyses involved small numbers of individuals, so any influence of HLA type on TCRB rearrangement remained unresolved. Patients with type 1 diabetes made fewer insertions and deleted more nucleotides at VDJ recombination sites, implying thymic rearrangement abnormalities. PCR may preferentially amplify shorter templates, but because patient and control samples were amplified and corrected together, any resulting skew would affect both groups equally. In all four CD4+ subsets, TCRB CDR3 length was moderately but significantly shorter in type 1 diabetes patients. Because cDNA was sequenced instead of genomic DNA, activated cells with high expression could be over-represented, although the groups did not differ in activation or CD3 levels.

The entire isolated RNA was reverse transcribed using the High Capacity cDNA Reverse Transcription Kit, and thus expressed TCRB transcripts were sequenced. Naive, central memory and regulatory T cell samples underwent deep immunoSEQ sequencing, averaging about 3.57 million total reads per sample. After sorted cells were lysed in RLT buffer, RNA was extracted with DNase-treated RNeasy Micro or Mini kits, with the choice depending on cell number. To prevent cross-contamination, each cell subset was processed individually, whereas patient and healthy donor samples were processed jointly. The immunoSEQ multiplex PCR was used to amplify TCRB sequences from cDNA, generating 87-bp fragments that spanned the CDR3 region. Sequencing of the amplicons was done on the Illumina HiSeq platform. In the original analysis: PCR bias was corrected computationally using synthetic template baselines, and reads within Hamming distance 2 were collapsed, with unmergeable singletons discarded. Reads were aligned to IMGT to assign V, D and J genes, CDR3 length, and insertions or deletions at six rearrangement sites. Within each subset, clonotype counts were normalized to sorted cell number, and only after that were true diversity and Gini coefficients computed with the tcR R package. Repertoire sharing was quantified using the overlap coefficient calculated on TCRB nucleotide sequences. Out-of-frame TCRB sequences from naive cells were analyzed to stand in for the pre-selection repertoire. Sourced from immuneACCESS, this table was stored by TCRdb with only in-frame sequences that have V and J called. A share of the clones is absent; for the studies checked, an unresolved V gene accounts for under half, and the remainder has no known explanation. From that table come the V and J calls and clone size; the DNA was used to work out D and trimming. A total of 500,000 to 850,000 clones appear in this sample, about 14% of them only once. The ten largest clones take up just under 0.04% of the sample.

Each donor gave one peripheral blood draw, averaging around 120 mL, which was collected into heparinised tubes. Naive, central memory, regulatory and stem cell-like memory CD4+ T cells were sorted on a BD FACSAria II using a panel including CD45RO, CCR7, CD25, CD127, CD95 and CD27. A purity above 95% was achieved for all sorted populations. PBMCs were isolated right away by Lymphoprep density gradient centrifugation and were stained directly, without culture. So that batch effects would be minimized, each experiment stained and sorted samples in pairs, pairing one healthy donor with one patient. From cysteine to phenylalanine, the CDR3 is 13 amino acids long. Just CDR3 DNA is preserved here, 39 bases in frame from base 1. For CDR1 and CDR2, the germline V gene lists SGHVS and FNYEAQ. The junction carries 11 bases between V and J, which are trimmed by 5 bases and 4 bases respectively.

The clonotype comes from a man younger than 35 with type 1 diabetes. The sequence links TRBV7-6 to TRBJ1-2; TRBD1 is a possible D gene, resting on 5 matching bases. Input material: naive CD4+ T cells from blood. The cell subset or site label for this specimen denotes: true naive CD4+ T cells. The CDR3 reads as follows: CASSQDTSYGYTF. The DNA is as follows: TGTGCCAGCAGCCAGGACACAAGCTATGGCTACACCTTC.